This entry features one TCR beta chain sequence. Its antigen is currently unknown. These data originate in a study of a mutant IDH1 vaccine in newly diagnosed glioma. Study-level background: The treated group averaged 40.4 years old and was 62.5% male, about 40% female.

Findings and caveats of the study: Pseudoprogression apparently tracked independently of changes in top peripheral T cell clonotypes.

Here immunoSEQ multiplex PCR was the method, and the copy in TCRdb shows in-frame clones only, minus some. The table has tens of thousands of clones, approximately 78% seen once. This CDR3 region has 12 residues. The V gene's germline CDR1 is SEHNR and CDR2 FQNEAQ (reference sequence). Trimming took off 2 bases at V and 7 bases at J, with 5 bases between the two ends. Documented time point: baseline, week 1 (first vaccination visit). Treatment reported: pre-vaccination baseline after standard-of-care therapy. New astrocytomas of WHO grade 3 or 4 that were IDH1-mutant and ATRX-lost were found in the donors.

V is TRBV7-9 and J is TRBJ1-4; tentative D call: TRBD1 (5 bases). The sample consisted of PBMCs, taken from a glioma patient treated with radiotherapy, temozolomide or both. This TCR was recovered from a man aged 18 to 35 with glioma. The CDR3 sequence is CASSLQGEKLFF. The CDR3 bases are TGTGCCAGCAGCTTACAGGGTGAAAAACTGTTTTTT.